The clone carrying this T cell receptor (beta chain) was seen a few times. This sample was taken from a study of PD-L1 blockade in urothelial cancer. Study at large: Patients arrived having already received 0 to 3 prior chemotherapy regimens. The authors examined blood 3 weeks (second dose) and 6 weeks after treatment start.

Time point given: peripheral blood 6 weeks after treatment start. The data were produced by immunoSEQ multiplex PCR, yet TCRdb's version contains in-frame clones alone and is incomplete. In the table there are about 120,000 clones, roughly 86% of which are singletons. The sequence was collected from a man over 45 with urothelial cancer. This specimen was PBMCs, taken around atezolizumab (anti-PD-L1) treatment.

CDR3 amino acids: CASSFRDRKETQYF. In DNA form, the CDR3 reads TGTGCCAGCAGTTTCCGGGACAGGAAAGAGACCCAGTACTTC. V and J are TRBV6-5 and TRBJ2-5, with 8 bases fitting TRBD1. V trimming: 4 bases; J trimming: 3 bases; junction bases outside the gene matches: 4. Germline loops: CDR1 MNHEY, CDR2 SVGAGI. This CDR3 contains 14 residues.